One and the same sample provided the 26 T cell receptor beta chains below, sequenced in a study of CD8 T cells in ankylosing spondylitis. Study-wide results and caveats: A TCR beta motif made of about eight highly homologous variants seemed typical of ankylosing spondylitis blood.

TCRdb itself ran the 5' RACE reads through MiXCR, one entry per CDR3 protein. The table includes 700,000 to 850,000 distinct CDR3 sequences, about 10% detected once. The antigens of these receptors remain unknown. The specimen was blood, either unsorted or a sorted T cell fraction (not recorded which). Every receptor here comes from a male donor with ankylosing spondylitis.

This chain joins TRBV6-1 and TRBJ1-2; no definite D call. Germline CDR1 MNHNS, CDR2 SASEGT. Trimming stripped 3 bases from V and 6 bases from J, with 14 bases between. The CDR3 covers 14 residues. The chain's CDR3 is CASSDLTVADGYTF. The CDR3, as DNA: TGTGCCAGCAGTGACCTTACAGTAGCGGATGGCTACACCTTC.

In this sample, this clonotype turned up a few times. The rearrangement uses TRBV12-3 or TRBV12-4 and TRBJ1-1; 7 bases match TRBD1. Unmatched junction bases numbered 7, after V lost 5 bases and J lost 1 base. This CDR3 contains 15 residues. CDR3 sequence: CASSAFGTANTEAFF. In DNA, the CDR3 is TGTGCCAGCAGTGCCTTCGGGACAGCGAACACTGAAGCTTTCTTT.

This sequence joins TRBV7-9 and TRBJ1-2; 8 positions match TRBD1. The V gene's germline CDR1 is SEHNR and CDR2 FQNEAQ (reference sequence). There are 13 residues in the CDR3. V shed 6 bases and J 5 bases; nucleotides not matched to a gene: 5. DNA of the CDR3: TGTGCCAGCAGGACAGGGGATTCGTATGGCTACACCTTC. Translation gives CASRTGDSYGYTF.

The V call is TRBV7-2, the J call TRBJ2-3; D is unresolved. Deletions cut 5 bases from V and 6 bases from J, with 9 bases between. In germline, CDR1 is SGHTA, CDR2 FQGNSA. The CDR3 loop spans 12 amino acids. The CDR3 DNA sequence: TGTGCCAGCAGCGCCTTCGCGGATACGCAGTATTTT. This encodes CASSAFADTQYF.

This clonotype was seen repeatedly, ten times or more. The rearrangement uses TRBV29-1 and TRBJ1-1; D ambiguous. Germline V gene data show CDR1 as SQVTM and CDR2 as ANQGSEA. V dropped 3 bases and J dropped 4 bases, with 12 bases sitting between them. The CDR3 sequence is 13 residues long. The CDR3 region has the DNA TGCAGCGTTGACTCCAGCAAAGGCACTGAAGCTTTCTTT. Its protein is CSVDSSKGTEAFF.

This clonotype came up a few times. The rearrangement uses TRBV7-2 and TRBJ2-7; maybe TRBD1 (6 bases). The germline V gene has CDR1 SGHTA and CDR2 FQGNSA. Trimming shortened V by 2 bases and J by 5 bases, and 19 bases separated the two germline ends. This CDR3 has 16 amino acids. The CDR3 sequence: CASSLRWQGKGNEQYF. CDR3 nucleotide sequence: TGTGCCAGCAGCTTAAGATGGCAGGGGAAAGGAAACGAGCAGTACTTC.

In this sample, this clonotype turned up many times. The chain uses TRBV20-1 and TRBJ2-3; 9 bases match TRBD2. Per germline, CDR1 DFQATT and CDR2 SNEGSKA (reference sequence). The CDR3 extends over 17 amino acids. V gave up 7 bases and J gave up 9 bases; unmatched junction bases: 23. The DNA of the CDR3 is TGCAGTGTCCTCCCCGAGACTAGCGGAGTCTATCTGGGGACGCAGTATTTT. This translates into CSVLPETSGVYLGTQYF.

The chain combines TRBV5-1 with TRBJ1-1; D possibly corresponds to TRBD1 (6 bases). The length of the CDR3 is 14 residues. Trimming shortened V by 4 bases and J by 3 bases, and 13 bases separated the two germline ends. The germline CDR1 and CDR2 sequences are SGHRS and YFSETQ. CDR3 nucleotides: TGCGCCAGCAGCATCACGGGACAATACACTGAAGCTTTCTTT. Residues: CASSITGQYTEAFF. The variable domain in full, completed from reference TRBV5-1 and TRBJ1-1, reads KAGVTQTPRYLIKTRGQQVTLSCSPISGHRSVSWYQQTPGQGLQFLFEYFSETQRNKGNFPGRFSGRQFSNSRSEMNVSTLELGDSALYLCASSITGQYTEAFFGQGTRLTVV.

This clonotype was counted only a few times. V is TRBV6-5 and J is TRBJ2-3, with D hard to call. V was clipped by 4 bases and J by 4 bases, with 9 bases between them. Germline V lookup: CDR1 MNHEY, CDR2 SVGAGI. The CDR3 is 13 residues long. The chain's CDR3 is CASSSFEADTQYF. CDR3 DNA sequence: TGTGCCAGCAGTTCATTTGAGGCAGATACGCAGTATTTT.

DNA for the CDR3: TGTGCCAGCAAAACAGGGGGTGGAAACACCATATATTTT. This encodes CASKTGGGNTIYF. This chain joins TRBV7-2 and TRBJ1-3; 8 positions agree with TRBD1. Trimming at V came to 7 bases and at J to 3 bases, leaving 2 bases not matched to a gene. Germline CDR1 and CDR2: SGHTA and FQGNSA. The CDR3 totals 13 residues.

This chain connects TRBV20-1 to TRBJ2-7, with 7 bases that match TRBD1. Germline trimming cut 5 bases from V and 3 bases from J; bases unmatched to any gene: 7. The CDR3 runs to 13 residues. From germline, CDR1 is DFQATT and CDR2 SNEGSKA (reference sequence). The CDR3 coding sequence is TGCAGTGCTCCCGACAGGGAAGGCTACGAGCAGTACTTC. This sequence encodes CSAPDREGYEQYF.

This clonotype was picked up many times. The chain has TRBV6-2 or TRBV6-3 and TRBJ1-1, with TRBD1 matching 8 bases. CDR1 is MNHEY and CDR2 is SVGEGT in the germline V gene. CDR3 length: 15 amino acids. V lost 5 bases, J lost 1 base, and 6 bases stayed unmatched. The CDR3 spells CASSQQGAGNTEAFF. The CDR3 nucleotides read TGTGCCAGCAGTCAGCAGGGGGCCGGGAACACTGAAGCTTTCTTT.

This clonotype was counted at least ten times. The chain recombines TRBV20-1 with TRBJ2-5, with D perhaps TRBD2 (6 bases). From germline, CDR1 is DFQATT and CDR2 SNEGSKA (reference sequence). Trimming stripped 5 bases from V and 5 bases from J, with 12 bases between. The CDR3 totals 12 residues. The CDR3 nucleotides are TGCAGTGCTGCGCCAGGGAGGGAGACCCAGTACTTC. Protein: CSAAPGRETQYF.

This clonotype turned up a few times. The chain recombines TRBV19 with TRBJ1-1; D is ambiguous. The CDR3 has 16 residues. Between the trimmed V and J ends, which lost 2 bases and 4 bases, there was a span of 17 bases. Germline V lookup: CDR1 LNHDA, CDR2 SQIVND (reference sequence). The CDR3 reads CASSIRSKGDATEAFF. CDR3 in DNA: TGTGCCAGTAGTATAAGATCTAAGGGCGACGCCACTGAAGCTTTCTTT. Using reference TRBV19 and TRBJ1-1 for the parts outside the CDR3, the full variable domain is DGGITQSPKYLFRKEGQNVTLSCEQNLNHDAMYWYRQDPGQGLRLIYYSQIVNDFQKGDIAEGYSVSREKKESFPLTVTSAQKNPTAFYLCASSIRSKGDATEAFFGQGTRLTVV.

At least ten counts were recorded for this clonotype. V usage is TRBV20-1 and J usage is TRBJ2-2; D may match TRBD1 or TRBD2 (5 bases each). The V end lost 6 bases, the J end lost 1 base, and 12 bases lay between the germline ends. The germline V gene encodes CDR1 DFQATT and CDR2 SNEGSKA (reference sequence). The CDR3 runs to 14 residues. This chain's CDR3 is CSAYGTVNTGELFF. Written as DNA, the CDR3 is TGCAGTGCCTACGGGACGGTGAACACCGGGGAGCTGTTTTTT.

This clonotype came up a few times. This sequence joins TRBV4-2 and TRBJ2-7; either TRBD1 or TRBD2 may supply D (5 bases each). V was cut by 4 bases and J by 1 base, with 17 bases left in between. In germline, CDR1 is LGHNA, CDR2 YNFKEQ. CDR3 size: 16 residues. In DNA form, the CDR3 reads TGTGCCAGCAGCCGTCTCGGGGCAGAAGGTTCCTACGAGCAGTACTTC. As protein: CASSRLGAEGSYEQYF.

This clonotype showed up many times. The genes are TRBV12-3 or TRBV12-4 and TRBJ2-7; D might be TRBD1 (5 bases). CDR3 length equals 12 residues. V gave up 10 bases and J gave up 4 bases, with 14 bases separating them. As DNA, the CDR3 is TGTGCCACGAGTCGGCAGGGTTACGAGCAGTACTTC. Translating gives CATSRQGYEQYF.

This clonotype appeared a few times. V usage is TRBV7-8 and J usage is TRBJ2-1; 10 bases map to TRBD2. Trimming removed 1 base from V and 1 base from J; junction bases left unmatched: 13. CDR1 and CDR2 from the germline V gene are SGHVS and FQNEAQ. The CDR3 totals 20 residues. Here the CDR3 DNA reads TGTGCCAGCAGCTTAGGGCGACTAGCGGGCGGGGAGGGGTCCTACAATGAGCAGTTCTTC. It is translated as CASSLGRLAGGEGSYNEQFF.

The sample holds a few counts of this clonotype. The chain links TRBV4-3 to TRBJ2-1; 7 bases are shared with TRBD2. Germline loops: CDR1 LGHNA, CDR2 YSLEER. Losses at the gene ends were 0 bases for V and 3 bases for J; bases not matched to a gene: 11. The CDR3 spans 18 residues. The CDR3: CASSQDIQAGLYYNEQFF. CDR3 sequence (DNA): TGCGCCAGCAGCCAAGATATCCAAGCGGGACTTTACTACAATGAGCAGTTCTTC.

The rearrangement joins TRBV7-2 to TRBJ2-3, with 7 positions matching TRBD2. The CDR3 has 15 residues. In germline, CDR1 is SGHTA, CDR2 FQGNSA. Trimming at V came to 3 bases and at J to 6 bases, leaving 9 bases not matched to a gene. The CDR3 sequence is CASSFLGLVVDTQYF. The CDR3 DNA sequence: TGTGCCAGCAGCTTCCTCGGACTAGTGGTCGATACGCAGTATTTT.

This clonotype has a handful of counts. This chain connects TRBV7-2 to TRBJ2-7; D uncertain. Per germline, CDR1 SGHTA and CDR2 FQGNSA. Trimming removed 2 bases from V and 6 bases from J, with 14 bases in between. CDR3 length: 14 amino acids. CDR3 in amino acids: CASSLTVTEIEQYF. The CDR3 DNA follows: TGTGCCAGCAGCTTAACTGTCACAGAGATCGAGCAGTACTTC.

This clonotype occurred many times. The V call is TRBV12-3 or TRBV12-4, the J call TRBJ2-1, with 9 positions matching TRBD2. CDR3 length: 15 residues. V was pared by 4 bases and J by 4 bases, with 5 bases of the junction left unmatched. CDR3 coding DNA: TGTGCCAGCAGTTATTTCGCGGGAGGGTACAATGAGCAGTTCTTC. Protein: CASSYFAGGYNEQFF.

There are a few counts of this clonotype. This rearrangement joins TRBV20-1 to TRBJ1-4; no definite D call. The CDR3 sequence is 13 residues long. Germline V gene data show CDR1 as DFQATT and CDR2 as SNEGSKA (reference sequence). This CDR3 reads CSVRYPTNEKLFF. As DNA, the CDR3 is TGCAGCGTCCGGTACCCAACTAATGAAAAACTGTTTTTT.

The chain recombines TRBV12-3 or TRBV12-4 with TRBJ1-2; D remains ambiguous. This CDR3 has 12 residues. Trimming took 5 bases from V and 2 from J, leaving 6 bases between them. CDR3 DNA sequence: TGTGCCAGCAGTCCGAGGAACTATGGCTACACCTTC. Its translation: CASSPRNYGYTF.

This clonotype was observed a few times. The chain links TRBV6-5 to TRBJ2-1; TRBD1 is a possible D gene (6 bases). This CDR3 has 15 residues. The ends were cut back, 4 bases at V and 0 bases at J, with 10 bases in the middle. Germline CDR1 and CDR2: MNHEY and SVGAGI. The CDR3: CASSFIRGSYNEQFF. The CDR3 bases are TGTGCCAGCAGTTTTATCAGGGGCTCCTACAATGAGCAGTTCTTC.

This clonotype was counted a few times. The V and J genes are TRBV10-1 and TRBJ2-2; 10 bases map to TRBD1. This CDR3 region has 15 residues. Germline CDR1 is WNHNN and CDR2 is SYGVQD (reference sequence). The V gene end was trimmed by 6 bases and the J gene end by 5 bases; junction bases not matched to a gene: 6. As DNA, the CDR3 is TGCGCCAGCAGCCCCGGGACAGGGGAGACCGGGGAGCTGTTTTTT. Translated, it gives CASSPGTGETGELFF.